The 22 T cell receptor beta chains listed next were all sequenced from one sample in a study of shared clonotypes between healthy human individuals. The naive CD8 fraction comprised CD45RO-negative cells positively selected for CCR7 and excluded terminally differentiated effector memory CD45RA+ cells. Clones were sequenced by immunoSEQ multiplex PCR, and TCRdb holds only the in-frame ones, with some missing. The table has 1.5 million to 2.5 million clones, approximately 95% seen once. What was sequenced was naive CD8+ T cells sorted from blood. The source is a man between 18 and 35 years old in good health.

V usage is TRBV11-2 and J usage is TRBJ2-2; possible D gene TRBD2, 6 bases. V was clipped by 5 bases and J by 1 base, with 20 bases between them. This CDR3 contains 18 residues. From germline, CDR1 is SGHAT and CDR2 FQNNGV. CDR3 region: CASSPAPGDILNTGELFF. Written as DNA, the CDR3 is TGTGCCAGCAGCCCTGCTCCGGGAGACATTTTGAACACCGGGGAGCTGTTTTTT.

The rearrangement joins TRBV9 to TRBJ1-3; D is perhaps TRBD1 (6 bases). Trimming pared 9 bases from V and 2 bases from J, leaving 24 bases between. The CDR3 loop spans 17 amino acids. The germline CDR1 and CDR2 sequences are SGDLS and YYNGEE. The CDR3 loop reads CAKINKIRGFAGNTIYF. CDR3 nucleotide sequence: TGTGCCAAGATCAACAAAATCAGGGGATTCGCTGGAAACACCATATATTTT.

Comments on this clone: Distinct nucleotide sequences in the sample also encode this CDR3. CDR3 sequence: CASSFRGQETQYF. In DNA, the CDR3 is TGTGCCAGCAGCTTTCGAGGGCAAGAGACCCAGTACTTC. The V and J genes are TRBV5-4 and TRBJ2-5; D is possibly TRBD2 (5 bases). Germline values: CDR1 SGHNT, CDR2 YYREEE (reference sequence). This CDR3 has 13 amino acids. V lost 2 bases and J 2 bases, leaving 7 bases between the germline ends.

V usage is TRBV19 and J usage is TRBJ1-2; TRBD1 might be the D (6 bases). The CDR3 covers 16 residues. CDR1 is LNHDA and CDR2 is SQIVND in the germline V gene (reference sequence). The germline V and J ends were trimmed by 0 bases and 2 bases, with 13 bases remaining between them. The CDR3 protein is CASSIDLEDRNYGYTF. The CDR3 bases are TGTGCCAGTAGTATAGATCTAGAGGACAGAAACTATGGCTACACCTTC.

The chain couples TRBV2 to TRBJ1-5; D is unresolved. The germline gives CDR1 SNHLY, CDR2 FYNNEI. The V end lost 6 bases, the J end lost 4 bases, and 10 bases lay between the germline ends. This CDR3 is 13 amino acids long. The chain's CDR3 is CASSPHQNQPQHF. The CDR3 nucleotides are TGTGCCAGCAGCCCGCACCAAAATCAGCCCCAGCATTTT.

J is TRBJ2-4 and V is TRBV19; D not resolved. In germline, CDR1 is LNHDA, CDR2 SQIVND (reference sequence). V lost 9 bases, J lost 0 bases, and 6 bases lay in between. This CDR3 comprises 12 residues. The CDR3 sequence is CARGLAKNIQYF. CDR3 nucleotide sequence: TGTGCCAGAGGGCTAGCCAAAAACATTCAGTACTTC.

V is TRBV5-8 and J is TRBJ1-2, with D tentatively TRBD1 (6 bases). The CDR3 runs 13 residues. Germline V gene data show CDR1 as SGHTS and CDR2 as YDEGEE. V gave up 4 bases and J gave up 4 bases, with 11 bases separating them. DNA of the CDR3: TGTGCCAGCAGCCTGGGACAAATCTATGGCTACACCTTC. Protein sequence: CASSLGQIYGYTF.

The genes are TRBV7-6 and TRBJ2-2; D possibly corresponds to TRBD1 (6 bases). Trimming stripped 1 base from V and 0 bases from J, with 9 bases between. This CDR3 is 16 amino acids long. CDR1 is SGHVS, CDR2 FNYEAQ, per germline. CDR3 coding DNA: TGTGCCAGCAGCTTAGAAGGACAGACGAACACCGGGGAGCTGTTTTTT. Protein: CASSLEGQTNTGELFF.

V and J are TRBV30 and TRBJ2-2; 11 bases line up with TRBD1. This CDR3 is 15 amino acids long. Germline trimming cut 3 bases from V and 6 bases from J; bases unmatched to any gene: 6. Germline V gene sequence: CDR1 GTSNPN, CDR2 SVGIG (reference sequence). The DNA of the CDR3 is TGTGCCTGGAGGGGGACAGGGGGAGTCTCCGGGGAGCTGTTTTTT. This gives the protein CAWRGTGGVSGELFF. The variable domain in full, completed from reference TRBV30 and TRBJ2-2, reads SQTIHQWPATLVQPVGSPLSLECTVEGTSNPNLYWYRQAAGRGLQLLFYSVGIGQISSEVPQNLSASRPQDRQFILSSKKLLLSDSGFYLCAWRGTGGVSGELFFGEGSRLTVL.

Details on this clone: Other nucleotide sequences from this sample produce the same CDR3. The chain recombines TRBV5-6 with TRBJ2-1, with D possibly called TRBD1 or TRBD2 (6 bases each). V lost 2 bases to trimming and J lost 7 bases, with 7 bases between them. This CDR3 region has 12 residues. Germline CDR1 and CDR2: SGHDT and YYEEEE. The CDR3 spells CASSLGGNEQFF. Written as DNA, the CDR3 is TGTGCCAGCAGCTTAGGGGGGAATGAGCAGTTCTTC.

The chain couples TRBV27 to TRBJ2-7, with 11 bases lining up with TRBD1. This CDR3 is built from 14 residues. From germline, CDR1 is MNHEY and CDR2 SMNVEV (reference sequence). V lost 6 bases, J lost 4 bases, and 5 bases stayed unmatched. The CDR3 reads CASSPDRGRYEQYF. CDR3 sequence (DNA): TGTGCCAGCAGCCCGGACAGGGGGCGATACGAGCAGTACTTC.

V usage is TRBV7-9 and J usage is TRBJ2-4, with a weak D call TRBD2 (6 bases). This CDR3 has 13 residues. The V gene's germline CDR1 is SEHNR and CDR2 FQNEAQ (reference sequence). V was trimmed by 2 bases and J by 8 bases, leaving 10 bases between them. CDR3 DNA: TGTGCCAGCAGCTTATTATCGGGGGACATTCAGTACTTC. This sequence encodes CASSLLSGDIQYF.

V and J are TRBV4-3 and TRBJ2-7; D not resolved. The germline V and J ends were trimmed by 4 bases and 0 bases, with 10 bases remaining between them. The CDR3 runs 14 residues. Looked up from germline, CDR1 is LGHNA and CDR2 is YSLEER. CDR3 nucleotide sequence: TGCGCCAGCAGCCCCGATTTGACCTCCTACGAGCAGTACTTC. Its translation is CASSPDLTSYEQYF.

The chain employs TRBV27 and TRBJ2-1; 8 bases map to TRBD2. The CDR3 totals 13 residues. The ends lost 7 bases at V and 6 bases at J; junction bases unmatched: 5. CDR1 and CDR2 (germline): MNHEY, SMNVEV (reference sequence). The CDR3 nucleotides are TGTGCCAGCACCTGGACTAGCAGCAATGAGCAGTTCTTC. Translation gives CASTWTSSNEQFF.

The CDR3 nucleotides read TGTGCCAGCAGCTTAGGTTCAGGGTTCTATGGCTACACCTTC. Translated, it gives CASSLGSGFYGYTF. The chain links TRBV5-6 to TRBJ1-2, with a possible D match to TRBD1 (5 bases). The CDR3 is 14 residues long. The germline gives CDR1 SGHDT, CDR2 YYEEEE. The V and J ends lost 2 bases and 4 bases respectively, with 12 bases between them. Together with reference TRBV5-6 and TRBJ1-2, the CDR3 gives the full variable domain: DAGVTQSPTHLIKTRGQQVTLRCSPKSGHDTVSWYQQALGQGPQFIFQYYEEEERQRGNFPDRFSGHQFPNYSSELNVNALLLGDSALYLCASSLGSGFYGYTFGSGTRLTVV.

This chain links TRBV6-5 with TRBJ1-4; possible D gene TRBD1, 6 bases. The V end lost 5 bases, the J end lost 5 bases, and 12 bases lay between the germline ends. CDR3 length equals 14 residues. Germline CDR1 reads MNHEY; CDR2 reads SVGAGI. CDR3 nucleotide sequence: TGTGCCAGCAGTCAAGGGGGGGAGAATGAAAAACTGTTTTTT. It translates to CASSQGGENEKLFF.

This clone was seen more than once but under ten times. This chain uses TRBV9 with TRBJ2-7, with D perhaps TRBD1 (6 bases). The CDR3 is 13 residues long. Germline values: CDR1 SGDLS, CDR2 YYNGEE. The V end lost 4 bases, the J end lost 2 bases, and 10 bases lay between the germline ends. CDR3 coding DNA: TGTGCCAGCAGCCCTGGGGACACCTACGAGCAGTACTTC. It encodes CASSPGDTYEQYF.

V gene TRBV4-1 combines with J gene TRBJ2-1; D call uncertain. CDR1 and CDR2 from the germline V gene are MGHRA and YSYEKL. The CDR3 runs 16 residues. V was cut by 0 bases and J by 0 bases, with 9 bases left in between. Here the CDR3 reads CASSQESSSSYNEQFF. The CDR3 nucleotides are TGCGCCAGCAGCCAAGAGAGCTCGAGCTCCTACAATGAGCAGTTCTTC.

This chain joins TRBV13 and TRBJ2-1; the match to TRBD2 covers 9 bases. The CDR3 runs to 16 residues. Germline-derived CDR1 and CDR2 are PRHDT and FYEKMQ (reference sequence). Trimming took 5 bases from V and 2 from J; bases not matched to a gene: 7. CDR3 sequence (DNA): TGTGCCAGCAGCCCTGGGACTAGCCCTACCTACAATGAGCAGTTCTTC. Its translation: CASSPGTSPTYNEQFF.

The V and J genes are TRBV4-3 and TRBJ2-3; D is ambiguous. V was clipped by 3 bases and J by 0 bases, with 7 bases between them. Germline CDR1 LGHNA, CDR2 YSLEER. CDR3 length equals 14 residues. The CDR3 protein is CASSHLASTDTQYF. The CDR3 DNA follows: TGCGCCAGCAGCCACCTTGCTAGCACAGATACGCAGTATTTT.

The rearrangement links TRBV6-6 to TRBJ2-7; 8 bases are shared with TRBD2. V was clipped by 2 bases and J by 5 bases; unmatched bases: 5. The CDR3 is 14 amino acids. CDR1 and CDR2 from the germline V gene are MNHNY and SVGAGI (reference sequence). CDR3 amino acids: CASSYVLAGNEQYF. DNA for the CDR3: TGTGCCAGCAGTTACGTTTTAGCGGGGAACGAGCAGTACTTC.

The chain links TRBV6-6 to TRBJ2-2, with 9 bases that match TRBD1. The J segment lost 3 bases and the V segment lost 9 bases, leaving 2 bases of the junction unmatched. CDR1 is MNHNY and CDR2 is SVGAGI in the germline V gene (reference sequence). The CDR3 contains 13 residues. CDR3 sequence: CASRDRDTGELFF. The CDR3 coding sequence is TGTGCCAGTCGGGACAGGGACACCGGGGAGCTGTTTTTT.